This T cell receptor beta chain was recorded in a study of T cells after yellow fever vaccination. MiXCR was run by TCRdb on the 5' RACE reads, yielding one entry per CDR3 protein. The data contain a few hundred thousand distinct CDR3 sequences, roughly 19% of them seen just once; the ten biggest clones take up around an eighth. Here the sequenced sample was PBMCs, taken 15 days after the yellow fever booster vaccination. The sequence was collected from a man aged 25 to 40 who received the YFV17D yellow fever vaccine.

CDR3 DNA: TGTGCCAGCTCCCCAGACGCGTCGGCCGGGGAGCTGTTTTTT. Amino acid sequence: CASSPDASAGELFF. V gene TRBV6-2 or TRBV6-3 combines with J gene TRBJ2-2; D unresolved. This CDR3 is 14 amino acids long. Germline V gives CDR1 MNHEY, CDR2 SVGEGT. V was clipped by 8 bases and J by 6 bases, with 16 bases between them.